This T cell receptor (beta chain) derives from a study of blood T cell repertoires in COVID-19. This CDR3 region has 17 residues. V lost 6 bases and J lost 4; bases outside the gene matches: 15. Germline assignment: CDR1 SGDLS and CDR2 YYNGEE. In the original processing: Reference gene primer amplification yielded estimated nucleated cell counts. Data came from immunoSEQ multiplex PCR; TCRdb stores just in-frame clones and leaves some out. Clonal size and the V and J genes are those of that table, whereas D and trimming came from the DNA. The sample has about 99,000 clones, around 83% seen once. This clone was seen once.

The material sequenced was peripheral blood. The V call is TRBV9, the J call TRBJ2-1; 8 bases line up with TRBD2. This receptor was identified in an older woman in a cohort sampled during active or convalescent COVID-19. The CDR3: CASTAQEVAGIYNEQFF. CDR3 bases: TGTGCCAGCACCGCCCAAGAGGTAGCGGGGATTTACAATGAGCAGTTCTTC.